This T cell receptor beta chain was identified in a study of CD8 T cells in Susac syndrome. Germline V lookup: CDR1 LGHDT, CDR2 YNNKEL (reference sequence). The CDR3 totals 13 residues. Trimming removed 1 base at V and 7 bases at J, with 11 bases between. RNA amounts of about 0.45 to 1 ug underwent reverse transcription with random hexamers. Coverage of TCR beta CDR3 amplification by immunoSEQ multiplex PCR extended to 54 Vbeta and 13 Jbeta. Via MiXCR, TCRdb re-called the immunoSEQ multiplex PCR reads, giving one row per CDR3 protein. The table records around 140,000 distinct CDR3 sequences, 90% to 95% of them present only once. From blood CD8+ and CD4+ T cells, TCR beta sequences were generated.

The sample consisted of CD4+ T cells from PBMCs. This TCR was sampled from a human donor with multiple sclerosis. J is TRBJ2-7 and V is TRBV3-1; D remains unclear. CDR3 sequence: CASSQVRVGEQYF. CDR3 DNA: TGTGCCAGCAGCCAAGTGCGAGTGGGGGAGCAGTACTTC.